The present TCR beta chain was sequenced within a study of cytotoxic CD8 clonotypes in ibrutinib-treated CLL. At the level of the study: Patients: some 11 relapsed/refractory, fewer than 16 treatment-naive, approximately 18 IGHV unmutated.

V was cut by 2 bases and J by 2 bases, with 12 bases left in between. The CDR3 extends over 15 amino acids. Germline V CDR1 and CDR2: SGDLS, YYNGEE. Data came from immunoSEQ multiplex PCR; TCRdb stores just in-frame clones and leaves some out. Of 12,000 or so clones in the sample, approximately 85% were seen once. Study-level points and caveats: The times at which samples were taken varied between sustained-remission and progressing patients.

On this clone: The antigen is not known.

The sequence derives from a human donor with chronic lymphocytic leukemia. The material sequenced was PBMCs, taken at disease progression, from a patient treated with ibrutinib. This chain joins TRBV9 and TRBJ2-3; D perhaps matches TRBD2 (7 bases). The CDR3: CASSVRGTTTDTQYF. CDR3 nucleotides: TGTGCCAGCAGCGTTAGGGGGACTACCACAGATACGCAGTATTTT.